One and the same sample provided the 11 T cell receptor beta chains below, sequenced in a study of T cells in Graves' hyperthyroidism and ophthalmopathy. There were TCR beta CDR3 regions amplified from RNA transcripts. First-round RT-PCR with HTBI primers amplified the TCR CDR3 region. TCRdb fed the multiplex PCR reads into MiXCR, producing one record per CDR3 protein. The sample gives tens of thousands of distinct CDR3 sequences, 45% to 50% of which show up once; roughly 32% is in the top ten. The material sequenced was peripheral blood or thyroid tissue (not recorded which). The receptors here all came from a woman aged 45-65 years with Graves' hyperthyroidism.

This clonotype occurred many times. The chain is built from TRBV12-3 or TRBV12-4 and TRBJ2-3; 7 bases align to TRBD2. J was trimmed by 0 bases and V by 5 bases; bases with no gene match: 8. The CDR3 is 16 residues long. CDR3 in DNA: TGTGCCAGCAGTGGGAGGCTAGCGGAGAGCACAGATACGCAGTATTTT. It encodes CASSGRLAESTDTQYF.

This clonotype was seen just once. The chain joins TRBV7-9 to TRBJ2-7; maybe TRBD1 (5 bases). The CDR3 spans 15 residues. CDR1 SEHNR and CDR2 FQNEAQ come from the germline V gene (reference sequence). The V and J ends lost 3 bases and 2 bases respectively, with 14 bases between them. The CDR3 nucleotides read TGTGCCAGCAGCTTGGCCGCAGGGTACCCCTACGAGCAGTACTTC. This encodes CASSLAAGYPYEQYF. Full variable domain (rest looked up from reference TRBV7-9 and TRBJ2-7): DTGVSQNPRHKITKRGQNVTFRCDPISEHNRLYWYRQTLGQGPEFLTYFQNEAQLEKSRLLSDRFSAERPKGSFSTLEIQRTEQGDSAMYLCASSLAAGYPYEQYFGPGTRLTVT.

The CDR3 DNA reads TGCGCCAGCAGCGGGACAGGGGGAGAGACCCAGTACTTC. Amino acids: CASSGTGGETQYF. The V gene is TRBV5-1, the J gene TRBJ2-5; TRBD1 aligns across 11 bases. The CDR3 consists of 13 residues. Germline trimming cut 4 bases from V and 4 bases from J; bases unmatched to any gene: 0. Germline lookup yields CDR1 SGHRS and CDR2 YFSETQ.

A remark on this clonotype: At one of its ends the junction is not consistent with the germline gene, which may arise from a read error. The J gene is TRBJ1-2, the V gene TRBV20-1, with no clear D. The CDR3 runs to 13 residues. Germline CDR1 and CDR2: DFQATT and SNEGSKA (reference sequence). This CDR3 reads CSAGSEGGYGYTF. As DNA, the CDR3 is TGCAGTGCTGGTTCTGAGGGCGGCTATGGCTATACCTTC.

As concerns this clonotype: An end of the junction does not agree with germline; a read error may underlie this. The rearrangement links TRBV7-9 to TRBJ2-6, with TRBD1 matching 9 bases. Per germline, CDR1 SEHNR and CDR2 FQNEAQ (reference sequence). CDR3 length: 18 amino acids. This CDR3 is CTSSFQPGQGSGANVLTF. CDR3 DNA sequence: TGTACCAGCAGCTTTCAACCGGGACAGGGCTCTGGGGCCAACGTCCTGACTTTC.

This clonotype has at least ten counts. The V call is TRBV6-2 or TRBV6-3, the J call TRBJ2-7, with 7 bases that match TRBD1. CDR3 size: 13 residues. Germline CDR1 MNHEY, CDR2 SVGEGT. V shed 7 bases, J shed 3 bases, and the junction held 6 bases outside the gene matches. The CDR3 bases are TGTGCCAGCAAAGAAGGGGGCATCTACGAGCAGTACTTC. Its protein product is CASKEGGIYEQYF.

About this clonotype itself: The conserved closing phenylalanine or tryptophan is absent in this CDR3, likely reflecting a read error. The DNA is omitted, as the CDR3 cannot be located on it reliably, and the CDR3 follows TCRdb's listing. The chain couples TRBV7-9 to TRBJ2-5; TRBD1 is the table's D call, not checked against the DNA. The CDR3 has 16 amino acids, counting both end residues. Germline CDR1 reads SEHNR; CDR2 reads FQNEAQ (reference sequence). CDR3 amino acids: CASSHTTGNYGYTFGS.

Many counts were recorded for this clonotype. The V gene is TRBV9, the J gene TRBJ2-7; 14 nucleotides agree with TRBD2. The CDR3 contains 16 residues. J was trimmed by 2 bases and V by 2 bases; bases with no gene match: 3. CDR1 is SGDLS, CDR2 YYNGEE, per germline. CDR3 in amino acids: CASSVGLAGGTYEQYF. CDR3 DNA sequence: TGTGCCAGCAGCGTTGGACTAGCGGGGGGTACCTACGAGCAGTACTTC.

Sample share makes this clonotype medium-sized (0.01 to 0.1%). The gene calls are TRBV6-5 and TRBJ1-2, with 10 bases that match TRBD1. Germline trimming cut 2 bases from V and 4 bases from J; bases unmatched to any gene: 1. CDR3 length equals 14 residues. From germline, CDR1 is MNHEY and CDR2 SVGAGI. DNA for the CDR3: TGTGCCAGCAGTTACGGACAGGGGGGCTATGGCTACACCTTC. Protein: CASSYGQGGYGYTF.

This clonotype was counted ten times or more. Given a much more abundant clone one base away, this may be a read error. The conserved phenylalanine or tryptophan is not found at the CDR3 terminus, so this likely reflects a read error. The CDR3 is CASSLVSGPDTEAFL. The CDR3 nucleotides are TGTGCCAGCAGCTTAGTTTCGGGGCCCGACACTGAAGCTTTCCTT. The chain has TRBV7-9 and TRBJ1-1; D perhaps matches TRBD1 (5 bases). Germline assignment: CDR1 SEHNR and CDR2 FQNEAQ (reference sequence). CDR3 size: 15 residues. V was clipped by 1 base and J by 3 bases, with 12 bases between them.

The chain is built from TRBV25-1 and TRBJ1-1; D perhaps matches TRBD1 (6 bases). The germline V gene has CDR1 MGHDK and CDR2 SYGVNS. CDR3 length: 13 amino acids. V dropped 3 bases and J dropped 4 bases, with 9 bases sitting between them. The CDR3 DNA sequence: TGTGCCAGCAGTGAGGCAGGGGCCACTGAAGCTTTCTTT. As protein: CASSEAGATEAFF.